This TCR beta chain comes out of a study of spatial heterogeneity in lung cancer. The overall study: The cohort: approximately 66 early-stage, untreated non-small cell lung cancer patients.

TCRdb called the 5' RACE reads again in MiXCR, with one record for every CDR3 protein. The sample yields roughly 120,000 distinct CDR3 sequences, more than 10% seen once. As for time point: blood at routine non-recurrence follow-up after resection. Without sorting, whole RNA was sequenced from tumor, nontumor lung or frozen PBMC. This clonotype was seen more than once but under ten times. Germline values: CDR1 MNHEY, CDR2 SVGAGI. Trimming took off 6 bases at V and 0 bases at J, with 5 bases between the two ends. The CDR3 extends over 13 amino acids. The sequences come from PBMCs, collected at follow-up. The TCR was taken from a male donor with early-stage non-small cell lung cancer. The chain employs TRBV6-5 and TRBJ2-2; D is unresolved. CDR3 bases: TGTGCCAGCAGGGAACCGAACACCGGGGAGCTGTTTTTT. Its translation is CASREPNTGELFF.